The clone carrying this T cell receptor (beta chain) was recorded a few times. The antigen is unknown. The sample belongs to a study of beta chain features in type 1 diabetes. Broader study findings: Shortening that was moderate but significant affected the TCRB CDR3s of Type 1 diabetes patients in all four CD4+ subsets.

V lost 8 bases and J lost 6, with 25 bases in between. Germline V gives CDR1 LNHNV, CDR2 YYDKDF (reference sequence). This CDR3 contains 16 residues. Reverse transcription of all isolated RNA meant that expressed TCRB transcripts were sequenced. It was found that naive, central memory and regulatory T cell samples averaged roughly 3.6 million reads. Here immunoSEQ multiplex PCR was the method, and the copy in TCRdb shows in-frame clones only, minus some. The table includes roughly 290,000 clones, under 8.5% detected once. The TCR was taken from a woman aged 18-29 years in good health. The sequencing input was central memory CD4+ T cells from blood. V usage is TRBV15 and J usage is TRBJ1-2, with D possibly being TRBD1 (6 bases). The CDR3 protein is CATRLLSSGQRHGYTF. The CDR3 DNA reads TGTGCCACCCGCCTACTATCTTCTGGACAGCGGCATGGCTACACCTTC. Combining the CDR3 with reference TRBV15 and TRBJ1-2 gives the whole variable domain DAMVIQNPRYQVTQFGKPVTLSCSQTLNHNVMYWYQQKSSQAPKLLFHYYDKDFNNEADTPDNFQSRRPNTSFCFLDIRSPGLGDTAMYLCATRLLSSGQRHGYTFGSGTRLTVV.